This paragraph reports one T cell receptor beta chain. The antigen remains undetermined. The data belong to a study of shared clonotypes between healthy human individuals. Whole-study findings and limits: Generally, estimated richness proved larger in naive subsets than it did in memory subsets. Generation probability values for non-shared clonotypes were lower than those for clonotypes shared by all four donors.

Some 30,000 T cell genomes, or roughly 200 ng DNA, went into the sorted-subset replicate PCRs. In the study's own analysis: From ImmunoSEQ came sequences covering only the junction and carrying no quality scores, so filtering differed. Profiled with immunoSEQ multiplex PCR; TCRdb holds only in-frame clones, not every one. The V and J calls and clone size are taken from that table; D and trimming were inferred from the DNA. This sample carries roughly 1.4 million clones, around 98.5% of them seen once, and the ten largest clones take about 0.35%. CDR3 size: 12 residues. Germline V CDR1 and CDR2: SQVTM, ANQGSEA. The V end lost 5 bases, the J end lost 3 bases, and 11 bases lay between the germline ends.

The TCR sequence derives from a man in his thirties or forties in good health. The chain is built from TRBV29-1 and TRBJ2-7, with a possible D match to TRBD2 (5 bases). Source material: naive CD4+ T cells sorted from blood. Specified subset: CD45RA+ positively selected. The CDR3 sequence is CSVRTGIYEQYF. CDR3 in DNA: TGCAGCGTTCGCACCGGGATCTACGAGCAGTACTTC.